This T cell receptor beta chain was recovered during a study of T cell responses to AZD1222 COVID-19 vaccine. Study outcomes and limitations: Two AZD1222 administrations were followed by greater Spike-specific TCR breadth and depth. Without day 14 samples, only post-peak T cell repertoires were studied. Donors, mostly white British, included more females; clonal diversity was possibly underestimated. Close to half of all spike-specific TCRs reportedly target regions of the variants that are unmutated.

Sequencing used immunoSEQ multiplex PCR; TCRdb keeps in-frame clones, though not all of them. Of roughly 84,000 clones listed, approximately 85% are singletons. This clone was found a few times. The antigen remains unidentified. Germline lookup yields CDR1 LGHDT and CDR2 YNNKEL (reference sequence). V was cut by 4 bases and J by 1 base, with 10 bases left in between. This CDR3 region has 14 residues. The clonotype comes from an adult who received the AZD1222 COVID-19 vaccine. The source material was peripheral blood, sampled 28 days after the second AZD1222 dose. This chain links TRBV3-1 (or the pseudogene TRBV3-2) with TRBJ1-1, with D maybe TRBD1 (5 bases). The CDR3 loop is CASSPTASNTEAFF. For the CDR3, the DNA is TGTGCCAGCAGCCCGACAGCTTCGAACACTGAAGCTTTCTTT.